These 8 T cell receptor beta chains originate from one sample sequenced in a study of EBV T-cell therapy then PD-1 blockade in nasopharyngeal carcinoma. Their cognate antigens are unknown. This sample's time point: 266 days after commencement of treatment, after nivolumab therapy. Treatment: AdE1-LMPpoly-expanded autologous EBV-specific T-cell therapy followed by anti-PD-1 nivolumab. Using immunoSEQ multiplex PCR, the repertoire was profiled, and TCRdb retains in-frame clones only, with some absent. This table holds fewer than 25,000 clones, approximately 79% found once. The sequences come from CD8+ T cells from blood, collected at roughly day 250 from a patient whose treatment included autologous EBV-specific T cells and nivolumab. These receptors all stem from a man aged 40-49 years with nasopharyngeal carcinoma.

This rearrangement joins TRBV11-2 to TRBJ2-7; 10 positions agree with TRBD1. The CDR3 sequence is 13 residues long. The germline V gene encodes CDR1 SGHAT and CDR2 FQNNGV. V was clipped by 11 bases and J by 3 bases; unmatched bases: 7. DNA for the CDR3: TGTGCCTCATTAAGGACAGGGGGCTACGAGCAGTACTTC. The encoded protein is CASLRTGGYEQYF. The variable domain in full, with the rest retrieved from reference TRBV11-2 and TRBJ2-7, is EAGVAQSPRYKIIEKRQSVAFWCNPISGHATLYWYQQILGQGPKLLIQFQNNGVVDDSQLPKDRFSAERLKGVDSTLKIQPAKLEDSAVYLCASLRTGGYEQYFGPGTRLTVT.

The chain carries TRBV2 and TRBJ2-7; 7 positions match TRBD1. The germline gives CDR1 SNHLY, CDR2 FYNNEI. The CDR3 length is 14 residues. J was trimmed by 2 bases and V by 2 bases; bases with no gene match: 3. The CDR3 loop is CASSETTGAYEQYF. The CDR3 DNA reads TGTGCCAGCAGTGAAACCACAGGGGCCTACGAGCAGTACTTC.

The chain joins TRBV9 to TRBJ1-2; no definite D call. The germline V and J ends were trimmed by 2 bases and 8 bases, with 19 bases remaining between them. Germline V lookup: CDR1 SGDLS, CDR2 YYNGEE. This CDR3 comprises 15 residues. The CDR3 here is CASSVAREPRGGYTF. CDR3 sequence (DNA): TGTGCCAGCAGCGTCGCTAGGGAGCCACGGGGAGGCTACACCTTC. Full variable domain (remainder filled in from reference TRBV9 and TRBJ1-2): DSGVTQTPKHLITATGQRVTLRCSPRSGDLSVYWYQQSLDQGLQFLIQYYNGEERAKGNILERFSAQQFPDLHSELNLSSLELGDSALYFCASSVAREPRGGYTFGSGTRLTVV.

J is TRBJ2-6 and V is TRBV6-5; D unclear. The CDR3 covers 15 residues. Germline V CDR1 and CDR2: MNHEY, SVGAGI. Trimming pared 6 bases from V and 2 bases from J, leaving 11 bases between. In nucleotides, the CDR3 is TGTGCCAGCAGGCCTCAGGAGACTGGGGCCAACGTCCTGACTTTC. Amino acid sequence: CASRPQETGANVLTF.

The chain carries TRBV12-3 or TRBV12-4 and TRBJ2-7; D may be TRBD1 or TRBD2 (5 bases each). Trimming removed 4 bases from V and 7 bases from J, with 11 bases in between. CDR3 length equals 12 residues. The CDR3 sequence is CASSSGTVEQYF. DNA of the CDR3: TGTGCCAGCAGTTCAGGGACGGTGGAGCAGTACTTC.

This clone was seen a single time. The chain is built from TRBV6-2 or TRBV6-3 and TRBJ1-2; no definite D call. Germline lookup yields CDR1 MNHEY and CDR2 SVGEGT. This CDR3 is built from 15 residues. Trimming left V 0 bases short and J 0 bases short, with 8 bases between. The CDR3 nucleotides are TGTGCCAGCAGTTACTCGGCGAACGCTAACTATGGCTACACCTTC. Residues: CASSYSANANYGYTF.

Here the CDR3 DNA reads TGTGCCAGCAGCCATAGAAGGGACAGGGCCTACGAGCAGTACTTC. Its protein product is CASSHRRDRAYEQYF. V gene TRBV7-9 combines with J gene TRBJ2-7; 9 bases map to TRBD1. The CDR3 has 15 amino acids. Per the germline V gene, CDR1 is SEHNR and CDR2 is FQNEAQ (reference sequence). V shed 5 bases, J shed 2 bases, and the junction held 7 bases outside the gene matches.

This chain uses TRBV19 with TRBJ1-5, with D perhaps matching TRBD1 (6 bases). This CDR3 spans 15 amino acids. Trimming pared 5 bases from V and 7 bases from J, leaving 18 bases between. The germline CDR1 and CDR2 sequences are LNHDA and SQIVND (reference sequence). In DNA form, the CDR3 reads TGTGCCAGTAGTTGGGACATAACAACTTTCCAGCCCCAGCATTTT. Its protein is CASSWDITTFQPQHF.